The rows below give T cell receptor beta chains drawn from one sample of a study of blood T cell repertoires in COVID-19. The protocol was immunoSEQ multiplex PCR, while the TCRdb copy is restricted to in-frame clones and leaves out a portion. The data show under 250,000 clones, with around nine tenths seen just once and around 1.7% held by the top ten. Specimen: peripheral blood. Source of these receptors: a woman aged 55-70 years who had recovered from COVID-19. CDR3s include the opening cysteine and the closing phenylalanine or tryptophan. The D gene is left open where the match is weak. Expanded clones are given a class, and other clones once, few, many or no size at all.

>TRBV20-1|.|TRBJ1-1|TRBD1
TGCAGTGCCTCTCGACAGGGAAAAGCTTTCTTT
CSASRQGKAFF
>TRBV21-1|once|TRBJ2-1|.
TGTGCCAGCAGCAAACAACGGGACAATGAGCAGTTCTTC
CASSKQRDNEQFF
>TRBV7-2|.|TRBJ1-2|.
TGTGCCAGCAGCTTACTTAGCGGTGGCTACACCTTC
CASSLLSGGYTF
>TRBV14|.|TRBJ1-1|TRBD1
TGTGCCAGCAGCCCGAGACCGACAGGGGGAGAAGCTTTCTTT
CASSPRPTGGEAFF
>TRBV11-2|.|TRBJ2-7|TRBD2
TGTGCCAGCAGCCCGGGACTAGCTCAAAGATCCGTCTACGAGCAGTACTTC
CASSPGLAQRSVYEQYF
>TRBV28|.|TRBJ2-6|.
TGTGCCAGCAGCATCATCTCTGGGGCCAACGTCCTGACTTTC
CASSIISGANVLTF
>TRBV7-5|.|TRBJ1-5|.
TGTGCCAGAAGCTCCCTTCGGCGGGGGAATAGCAATCAGCCCCAGCATTTT
CARSSLRRGNSNQPQHF
>TRBV6-1|.|TRBJ1-3|TRBD1
TGTGCCAGCAGCGAAGGGACAGCTGGAAACACCATATATTTT
CASSEGTAGNTIYF
>TRBV5-1|.|TRBJ1-2|.
TGCGCCAGCAGCCCTCCGGGACTTGACTATGGCTACACCTTC
CASSPPGLDYGYTF
>TRBV5-8|.|TRBJ2-1|TRBD1
TGTGCCAGCAGCCCACGGGACAGGGACTACAATGAGCAGTTCTTC
CASSPRDRDYNEQFF
>TRBV15|.|TRBJ1-2|.
TGTGCCACCAGCAGAGATCTCGAAACCAGTCTGGTGTTC
CATSRDLETSLVF
>TRBV11-1|.|TRBJ1-6|.
TGTGCCAGCAGCCTCAGGGGATATAATTCACCCCTCCACTTT
CASSLRGYNSPLHF
>TRBV19|.|TRBJ2-5|.
TGTGCCAGTAGTATGGTGCGCGCACAGACCCAGTACTTC
CASSMVRAQTQYF
>TRBV7-8|few|TRBJ1-6|.
TGTGCCAGCAGCTCCCAGTTAGGGGCCTATAATTCACCCCTCCACTTT
CASSSQLGAYNSPLHF
>TRBV10-3|.|TRBJ2-1|.
TGTGCCATCAGGGGTCCACAGGGCCCAAATGAGCAGTTCTTC
CAIRGPQGPNEQFF
>TRBV5-5|.|TRBJ2-1|TRBD2
TGTGCCAGCAGCCCGGCGGGGGATGAGCAGTTCTTC
CASSPAGDEQFF
>TRBV28|.|TRBJ2-1|.
TGTGCCAGCAGGGACGTTCCGGGAAGCAATGAGCAGTTCTTC
CASRDVPGSNEQFF
>TRBV18|.|TRBJ2-1|.
TGTGCCAGCTCACCTCCGGGGGAAAATGAGCAGTTCTTC
CASSPPGENEQFF
>TRBV7-3|.|TRBJ1-6|.
TGTGCCAGCAGCCGAGGGGGTTCGGATTCACCCCTCCACTTT
CASSRGGSDSPLHF
>TRBV28|.|TRBJ2-1|.
TGTGCCGCGGCCGACCCGACTTCGCAGTTCTTC
CAAADPTSQFF
>TRBV7-3|few|TRBJ1-5|.
TGTGCCAGCAGCGCGGGGGGGATCAATCAGCCCCAGCATTTT
CASSAGGINQPQHF
>TRBV20-1|.|TRBJ2-3|.
TGCAGTGCTAGTGTCCTTAGCACAGATACGCAGTATTTT
CSASVLSTDTQYF
>TRBV18|.|TRBJ1-5|.
TGTGCCAGCTCACCCCCGGCCGAGAGGAATCAGCCCCAGCATTTT
CASSPPAERNQPQHF
>TRBV5-5|.|TRBJ1-5|.
TGTGCCAGCAGCTTGATCGTGTCAGAAAATCAGCCCCAGCATTTT
CASSLIVSENQPQHF
>TRBV7-3|.|TRBJ2-5|.
TGTGCCAGCAATCGAGAAGGGGAAGAGACCCAGTACTTC
CASNREGEETQYF
>TRBV3-1/TRBV3-2|.|TRBJ2-3|TRBD2
TGTGCCAGCAGCCAAGACCTGAGCGGGGGTCCCACAGATACGCAGTATTTT
CASSQDLSGGPTDTQYF
>TRBV2|.|TRBJ1-5|TRBD1
TGTGCCAGCAGGGGACAGGTCAATCAGCCCCAGCATTTT
CASRGQVNQPQHF
>TRBV18|.|TRBJ2-7|.
TGTGCCAGCTCACCAACCAGAACCCGAAGCTCCTACGAGCAGTACTTC
CASSPTRTRSSYEQYF
>TRBV5-1|.|TRBJ1-2|TRBD1
TGCGCCAGCAGCTTGGCGGATAGGGGGCTCTATGGCTACACCTTC
CASSLADRGLYGYTF